The clone carrying this TCR beta chain was observed at least ten times. The target antigen is unknown. This entry is derived from a study of identical twins. General study findings and limits: Whereas memory repertoires showed no such difference, abundant cord blood beta clonotypes carried fewer insertions.

The junction had 7 bases not matched to a gene; V was cut back by 1 base and J by 2 bases. The CDR3 length is 16 residues. It was template switching that added a universal primer site, and there were unique molecular identifiers on the cDNA. TCRdb independently ran MiXCR on the 5' RACE reads; one entry per CDR3 protein. Seen here are 350,000 to 400,000 distinct CDR3 sequences, approximately 9.1% observed once, and the top ten hold 8.5% to 10%. What was sequenced was naive T cells sorted from blood. The TCR originated in a woman aged 50 to 60 in good health. This chain links TRBV12-3 or TRBV12-4 with TRBJ2-7, with 8 bases that match TRBD2. DNA of the CDR3: TGTGCCAGCAGTTTAGGGGGCTTAGCGGGGACCTACGAGCAGTACTTC. It translates to CASSLGGLAGTYEQYF.